This T cell receptor beta chain was retrieved from a study of cytomegalovirus exposure and HLA in healthy donors. Study-level information: Caucasian-associated ancestry cluster membership applied to under 85% of approximately 420 genotyped donors.

This PCR relied on a set of 60 Vbeta primers and 13 Jbeta primers. TCRdb's table, derived via immunoSEQ multiplex PCR, lists solely in-frame clones and lacks some. The sample has about 98,000 clones; about 83% are singletons. V was pared by 2 bases and J by 0 bases, with 13 bases between. This CDR3 spans 16 amino acids. CDR1 and CDR2 (germline): SNHLY, FYNNEI. The sequenced material came from PBMCs. This rearrangement joins TRBV2 to TRBJ1-1; D remains unclear. The source is a female donor in good health and CMV-seropositive. The CDR3 reads CASSELAANLNTEAFF. CDR3 nucleotides: TGTGCCAGCAGTGAATTGGCAGCGAACCTGAACACTGAAGCTTTCTTT.